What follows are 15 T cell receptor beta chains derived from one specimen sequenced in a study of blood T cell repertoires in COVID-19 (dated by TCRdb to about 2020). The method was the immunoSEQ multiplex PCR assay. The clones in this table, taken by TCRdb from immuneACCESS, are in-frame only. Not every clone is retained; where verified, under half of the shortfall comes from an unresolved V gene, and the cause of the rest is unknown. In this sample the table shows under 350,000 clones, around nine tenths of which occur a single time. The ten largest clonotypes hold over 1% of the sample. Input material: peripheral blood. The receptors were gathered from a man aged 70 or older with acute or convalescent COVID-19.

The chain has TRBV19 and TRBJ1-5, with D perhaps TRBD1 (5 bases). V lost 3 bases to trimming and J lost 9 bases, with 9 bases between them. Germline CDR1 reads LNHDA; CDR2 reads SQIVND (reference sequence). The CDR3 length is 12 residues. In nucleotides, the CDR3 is TGTGCCAGTAGTATTGGGGCGTGGCCCCAGCATTTT. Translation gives CASSIGAWPQHF.

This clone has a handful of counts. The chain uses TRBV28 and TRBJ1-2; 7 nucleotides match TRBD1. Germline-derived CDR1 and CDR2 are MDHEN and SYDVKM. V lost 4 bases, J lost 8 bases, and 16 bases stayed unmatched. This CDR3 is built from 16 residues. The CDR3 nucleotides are TGTGCCAGCAGTTCAGGGGGAGCGGTAGGGGGTAGCGGCTACACCTTC. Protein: CASSSGGAVGGSGYTF.

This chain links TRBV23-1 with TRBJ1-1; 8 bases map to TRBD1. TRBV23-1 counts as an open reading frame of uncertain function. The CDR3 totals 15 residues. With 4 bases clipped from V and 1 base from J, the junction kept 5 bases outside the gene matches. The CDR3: CASSPPDRANTEAFF. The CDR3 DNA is TGCGCCAGCAGTCCCCCGGACAGGGCGAACACTGAAGCTTTCTTT.

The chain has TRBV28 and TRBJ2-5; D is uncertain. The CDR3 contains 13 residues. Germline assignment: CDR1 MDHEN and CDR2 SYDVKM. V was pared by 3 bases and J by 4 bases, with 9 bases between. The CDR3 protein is CASSLRPPETQYF. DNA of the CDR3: TGTGCCAGCAGTTTGAGGCCCCCAGAGACCCAGTACTTC.

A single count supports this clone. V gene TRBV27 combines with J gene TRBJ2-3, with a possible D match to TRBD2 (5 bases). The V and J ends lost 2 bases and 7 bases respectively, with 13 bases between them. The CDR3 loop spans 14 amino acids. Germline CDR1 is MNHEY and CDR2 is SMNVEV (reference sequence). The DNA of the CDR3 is TGTGCCAGCAGTTTACGGGGAATAGGTAATACGCAGTATTTT. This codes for CASSLRGIGNTQYF.

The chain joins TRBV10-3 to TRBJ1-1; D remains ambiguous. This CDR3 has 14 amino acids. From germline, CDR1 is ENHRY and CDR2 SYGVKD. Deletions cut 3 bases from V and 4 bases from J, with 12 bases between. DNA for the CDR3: TGTGCCATCAGTGAAGGATTCCCGGGCACTGAAGCTTTCTTT. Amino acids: CAISEGFPGTEAFF.

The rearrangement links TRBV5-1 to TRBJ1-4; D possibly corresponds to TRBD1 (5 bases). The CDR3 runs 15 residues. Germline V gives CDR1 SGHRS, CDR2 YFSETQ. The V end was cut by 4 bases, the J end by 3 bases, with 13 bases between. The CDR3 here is CASSNPTASNEKLFF. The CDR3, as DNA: TGCGCCAGCAGCAATCCGACAGCCTCTAATGAAAAACTGTTTTTT.

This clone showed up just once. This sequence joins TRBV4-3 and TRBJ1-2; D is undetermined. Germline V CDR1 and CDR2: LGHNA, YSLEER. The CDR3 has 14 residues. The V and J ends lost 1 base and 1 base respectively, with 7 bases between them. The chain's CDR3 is CASSQVSVNYGYTF. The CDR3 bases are TGCGCCAGCAGCCAAGTTTCCGTTAACTATGGCTACACCTTC.

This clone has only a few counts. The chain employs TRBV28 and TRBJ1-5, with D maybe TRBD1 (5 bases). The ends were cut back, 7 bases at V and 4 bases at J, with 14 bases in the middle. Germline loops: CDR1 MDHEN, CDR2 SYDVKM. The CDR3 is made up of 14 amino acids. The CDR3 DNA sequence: TGTGCCAGCACCCTTACGGGGGGAAATCAGCCCCAGCATTTT. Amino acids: CASTLTGGNQPQHF.

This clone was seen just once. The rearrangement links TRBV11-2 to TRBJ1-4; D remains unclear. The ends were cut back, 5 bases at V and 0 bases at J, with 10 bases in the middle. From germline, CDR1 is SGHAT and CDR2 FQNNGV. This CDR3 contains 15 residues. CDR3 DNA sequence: TGTGCCAGCAGCGGAGCAAGCGCAACTAATGAAAAACTGTTTTTT. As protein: CASSGASATNEKLFF.

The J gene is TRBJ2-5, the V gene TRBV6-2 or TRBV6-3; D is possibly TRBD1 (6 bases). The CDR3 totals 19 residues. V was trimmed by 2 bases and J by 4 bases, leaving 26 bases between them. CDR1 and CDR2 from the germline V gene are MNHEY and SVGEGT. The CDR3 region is CASSYPQLEKGQRGETQYF. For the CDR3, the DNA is TGTGCCAGCAGTTACCCTCAACTAGAAAAGGGACAAAGGGGAGAGACCCAGTACTTC.

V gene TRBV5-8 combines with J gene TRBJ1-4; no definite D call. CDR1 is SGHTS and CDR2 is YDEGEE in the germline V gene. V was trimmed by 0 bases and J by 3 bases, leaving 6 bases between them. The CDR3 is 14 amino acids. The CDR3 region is CASSLVGANEKLFF. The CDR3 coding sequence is TGTGCCAGCAGCTTGGTGGGAGCTAATGAAAAACTGTTTTTT. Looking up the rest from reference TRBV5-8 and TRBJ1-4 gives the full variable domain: EAGVTQSPTHLIKTRGQQATLRCSPISGHTSVYWYQQALGLGLQFLLWYDEGEERNRGNFPPRFSGRQFPNYSSELNVNALELEDSALYLCASSLVGANEKLFFGSGTQLSVL.

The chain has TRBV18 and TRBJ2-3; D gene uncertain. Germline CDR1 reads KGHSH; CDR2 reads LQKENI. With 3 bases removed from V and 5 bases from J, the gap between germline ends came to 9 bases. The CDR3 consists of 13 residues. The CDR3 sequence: CASSPGPGDTQYF. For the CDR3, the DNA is TGTGCCAGCTCACCGGGTCCAGGAGATACGCAGTATTTT.

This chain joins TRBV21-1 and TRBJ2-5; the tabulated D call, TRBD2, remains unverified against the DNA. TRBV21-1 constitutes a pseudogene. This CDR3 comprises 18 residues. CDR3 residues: CASSKALAGPTCGETQYF. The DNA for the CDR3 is TGTGCCAGCAGCAAGGCCCTAGCGGGCCCCACTTGCGGGGAGACCCAGTACTTC.

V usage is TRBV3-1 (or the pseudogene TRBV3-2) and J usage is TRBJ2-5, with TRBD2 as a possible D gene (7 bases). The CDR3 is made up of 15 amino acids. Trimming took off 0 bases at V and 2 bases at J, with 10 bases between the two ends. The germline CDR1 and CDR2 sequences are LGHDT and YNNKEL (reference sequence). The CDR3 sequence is CASSQDRGGQETQYF. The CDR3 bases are TGTGCCAGCAGCCAAGATAGGGGGGGGCAAGAGACCCAGTACTTC.